This T cell receptor (beta chain) appears in the sequencing data of a study of shared clonotypes between healthy human individuals. Clones were sequenced by immunoSEQ multiplex PCR, and TCRdb holds only the in-frame ones, with some missing. The sample yields 2,100,000 or so clones, approximately 96% seen once. V was pared by 0 bases and J by 2 bases, with 3 bases of the junction left unmatched. The V gene's germline CDR1 is SGHRS and CDR2 YFSETQ. The CDR3 is 16 residues long. The sample taken for sequencing was naive CD4+ T cells sorted from blood. Subset specified: CD45RA+ positively selected. J is TRBJ2-2 and V is TRBV5-1; 8 bases are a match to TRBD1. The receptor's source is a man in his late teens or twenties in good health. CDR3 region: CASSLDPGGNTGELFF. CDR3 DNA sequence: TGCGCCAGCAGCTTGGATCCAGGGGGCAACACCGGGGAGCTGTTTTTT.